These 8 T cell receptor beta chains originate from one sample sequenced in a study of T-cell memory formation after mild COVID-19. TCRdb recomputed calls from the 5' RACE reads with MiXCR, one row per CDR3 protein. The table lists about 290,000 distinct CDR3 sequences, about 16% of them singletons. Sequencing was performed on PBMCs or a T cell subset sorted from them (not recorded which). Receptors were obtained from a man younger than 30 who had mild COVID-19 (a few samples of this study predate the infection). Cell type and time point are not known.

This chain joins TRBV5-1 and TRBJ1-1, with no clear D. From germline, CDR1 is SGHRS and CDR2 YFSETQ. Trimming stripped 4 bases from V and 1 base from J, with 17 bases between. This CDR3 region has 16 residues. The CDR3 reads CASSLTPDSGNTEAFF. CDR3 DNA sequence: TGCGCCAGCAGCCTCACCCCGGACTCAGGGAACACTGAAGCTTTCTTT. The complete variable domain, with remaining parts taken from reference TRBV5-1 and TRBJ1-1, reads KAGVTQTPRYLIKTRGQQVTLSCSPISGHRSVSWYQQTPGQGLQFLFEYFSETQRNKGNFPGRFSGRQFSNSRSEMNVSTLELGDSALYLCASSLTPDSGNTEAFFGQGTRLTVV.

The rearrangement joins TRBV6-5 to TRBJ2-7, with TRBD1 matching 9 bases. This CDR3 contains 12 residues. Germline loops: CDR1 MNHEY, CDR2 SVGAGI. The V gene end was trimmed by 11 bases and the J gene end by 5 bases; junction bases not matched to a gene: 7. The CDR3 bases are TGTGCCGTCGGGACAGGGTTGGACGAGCAGTACTTC. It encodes CAVGTGLDEQYF.

The CDR3 nucleotides read TGTGCCAGCAGCCAAGGCGGAGGAGGAAACACCATATATTTT. This sequence encodes CASSQGGGGNTIYF. The V gene is TRBV3-1, the J gene TRBJ1-3; D is ambiguous. Trimming pared 1 base from V and 4 bases from J, leaving 8 bases between. The germline V gene encodes CDR1 LGHDT and CDR2 YNNKEL (reference sequence). This CDR3 spans 14 amino acids.

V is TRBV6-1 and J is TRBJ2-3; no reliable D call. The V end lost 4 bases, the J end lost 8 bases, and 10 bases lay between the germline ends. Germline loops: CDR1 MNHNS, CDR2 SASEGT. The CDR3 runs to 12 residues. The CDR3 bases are TGTGCCAGCAGTGCGAGCCTAGTTACGCAGTATTTT. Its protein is CASSASLVTQYF.

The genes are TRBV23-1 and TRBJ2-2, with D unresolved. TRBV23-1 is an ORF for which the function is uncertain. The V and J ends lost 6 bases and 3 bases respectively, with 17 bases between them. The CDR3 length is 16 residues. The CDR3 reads CASRRWRSRDTGELFF. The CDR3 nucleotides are TGCGCCAGCAGGCGCTGGAGAAGCAGAGACACCGGGGAGCTGTTTTTT.

The CDR3 DNA is TGTGCCAGCAGCCTCTCCATCGATAGTCAATCCTACAATGAGCAGTTCTTC. Protein product: CASSLSIDSQSYNEQFF. The chain recombines TRBV9 with TRBJ2-1; unclear D gene. The V gene lost 4 bases and the J gene lost 1 base, with 18 bases spanning the gap. Germline CDR1 is SGDLS and CDR2 is YYNGEE. This CDR3 comprises 17 residues.

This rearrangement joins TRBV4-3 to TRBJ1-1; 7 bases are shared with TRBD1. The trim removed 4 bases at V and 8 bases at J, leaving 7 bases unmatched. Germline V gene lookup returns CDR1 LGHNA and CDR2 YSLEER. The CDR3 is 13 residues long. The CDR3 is CASSLRQGPEAFF. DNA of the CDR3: TGCGCCAGCAGCCTCCGACAGGGACCCGAAGCTTTCTTT.

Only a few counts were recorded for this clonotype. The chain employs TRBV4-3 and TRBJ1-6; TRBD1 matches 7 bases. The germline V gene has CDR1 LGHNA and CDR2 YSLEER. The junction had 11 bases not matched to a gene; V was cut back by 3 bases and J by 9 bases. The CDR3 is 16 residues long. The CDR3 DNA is TGCGCCAGCAGCCAGGAAGACAGGGCGTTGAGTTCACCCCTCCACTTT. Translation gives CASSQEDRALSSPLHF.